A selection of T cell receptor beta chains follows, all from one sample in a study of response to subunit inactivated influenza vaccine. TCRdb re-called the RT-PCR reads through MiXCR, storing one row per CDR3 protein. The sample contains about 500,000 distinct CDR3 sequences, approximately 16% of which appear only once. The starting material was CD4+ T cells sorted from PBMCs, obtained about 24 months after vaccination. The receptors were gathered from a man aged 50-75 years who received an inactivated influenza vaccine. The CDR3 runs from the conserved cysteine through the conserved F or W. The D gene is left open where the match is weak. Only part of the rows carry a size: once, few, many, or a class if the clone is expanded.

D: -; V: TRBV29-1; J: TRBJ2-3; size: -; DNA: TGCAGCGTTGAACCAATGTTCGGGGGTGGCACAGATACGCAGTATTTT; CDR3: CSVEPMFGGGTDTQYF
D: -; V: TRBV19; J: TRBJ2-1; size: -; DNA: TGTGCCAGTAGTACCGTTAGAGGGACACAAGTGACTAATGAGCAGTTCTTC; CDR3: CASSTVRGTQVTNEQFF
D: -; V: TRBV29-1; J: TRBJ2-1; size: many; DNA: TGCAGCGCCGAGGAGGGACCGACCCCCAATGAGCAGTTCTTC; CDR3: CSAEEGPTPNEQFF
D: TRBD1; V: TRBV6-2/TRBV6-3; J: TRBJ2-7; size: -; DNA: TGTGCCAGCAGTTTAACTCCGGGACAGGGTTACGACGACGAGCAGTACTTC; CDR3: CASSLTPGQGYDDEQYF
D: -; V: TRBV3-1; J: TRBJ2-7; size: -; DNA: TGTGCCAGCAGCCCTTCGGGGGTCGAGCAGTACTTC; CDR3: CASSPSGVEQYF
D: -; V: TRBV30; J: TRBJ1-2; size: -; DNA: TGTGCCTGGAGTGAAAGTTATGGCTACACCTTC; CDR3: CAWSESYGYTF
D: -; V: TRBV14; J: TRBJ2-2; size: few; DNA: TGTGCCAGCAGCCAGGTTGTCGGGGAGCTGTTTTTT; CDR3: CASSQVVGELFF
D: -; V: TRBV6-2/TRBV6-3; J: TRBJ2-4; size: few; DNA: TGTGCCAGCAGACCTGGGGGCGGGAACATTCAGTACTTC; CDR3: CASRPGGGNIQYF
D: TRBD1; V: TRBV18; J: TRBJ2-3; size: -; DNA: TGTGCCAGCTCAAGGACAGGGAAAGGGACAGATACGCAGTATTTT; CDR3: CASSRTGKGTDTQYF
D: -; V: TRBV5-1; J: TRBJ2-5; size: many; DNA: TGCGCCAGCAGCTTGTCTACGACGGCTGAAGAGACCCAGTACTTC; CDR3: CASSLSTTAEETQYF
D: -; V: TRBV2; J: TRBJ2-2; size: -; DNA: TGTGCCAGCAGTGGGACGGGCACCGGGGAGCTGTTTTTT; CDR3: CASSGTGTGELFF
D: -; V: TRBV20-1; J: TRBJ1-1; size: few; DNA: TGCAGGACCCTGGGAGTTTTGGACACTGAAGCTTTCTTT; CDR3: CRTLGVLDTEAFF
D: TRBD2; V: TRBV20-1; J: TRBJ2-1; size: few; DNA: TGCAGTGCTTCCCACCGCGGGGGAGAGCAGTTCTTC; CDR3: CSASHRGGEQFF
D: TRBD2; V: TRBV12-3/TRBV12-4; J: TRBJ2-2; size: -; DNA: TGTGCCAGCAGCAACCAGCGGGGGAGAGACACCGGGGAGCTGTTTTTT; CDR3: CASSNQRGRDTGELFF
D: -; V: TRBV5-5; J: TRBJ2-7; size: few; DNA: TGTGCCAGCAGCTTGCGTGGTACTCCCTACGAGCAGTACTTC; CDR3: CASSLRGTPYEQYF
D: -; V: TRBV12-3/TRBV12-4; J: TRBJ1-1; size: -; DNA: TGTGCCAGCAGTTTAGATAGACAGAAGGCTGAAGCTTTCTTT; CDR3: CASSLDRQKAEAFF
D: TRBD2; V: TRBV6-2/TRBV6-3; J: TRBJ2-1; size: -; DNA: TGTGCCAGCAGTTATCAGCCGGGACTAGCGGGGTTTGAGCAGTTCTTC; CDR3: CASSYQPGLAGFEQFF
D: -; V: TRBV27; J: TRBJ2-5; size: -; DNA: TGTGCCAGCAGTTTACGAGGTGCTATGGAGACCCAGTACTTC; CDR3: CASSLRGAMETQYF
D: TRBD1; V: TRBV2; J: TRBJ1-1; size: -; DNA: TGTGCCAGCATGGGCCAGGGGGGGGGTGAAGCTTTCTTT; CDR3: CASMGQGGGEAFF
D: TRBD2; V: TRBV29-1; J: TRBJ2-5; size: -; DNA: TGCAGCGCCGGGACTAGCGGCCCGGGGACCCAGTACTTC; CDR3: CSAGTSGPGTQYF
D: -; V: TRBV9; J: TRBJ2-5; size: many; DNA: TGTGCCAGCAGCGTAGAGTCTACGGAAGAGACCCAGTACTTC; CDR3: CASSVESTEETQYF
D: TRBD1; V: TRBV6-5; J: TRBJ1-5; size: -; DNA: TGTGCCAGCAGTTACTCAATCGACAGGGGAGGGAATCAGCCCCAGCATTTT; CDR3: CASSYSIDRGGNQPQHF
D: -; V: TRBV6-1; J: TRBJ2-2; size: -; DNA: TGTGCCAGCAGTGAATTGAGGGCGGGAACCACCGGGGAGCTGTTTTTT; CDR3: CASSELRAGTTGELFF
D: -; V: TRBV28; J: TRBJ2-7; size: few; DNA: TGTGCCAGCAGCTTGCAGGGGCCAAGAGTCCACGAGCAGTACTTC; CDR3: CASSLQGPRVHEQYF
D: TRBD1; V: TRBV20-1; J: TRBJ2-3; size: few; DNA: TGCAGTGCTGCGCGACAGGGGAGCACAGATACGCAGTATTTT; CDR3: CSAARQGSTDTQYF
D: TRBD1; V: TRBV7-9; J: TRBJ2-1; size: once; DNA: TGTGCCAGCAGCGGGGCCGGGACAGGGTACTACAATGAGCAGTTCTTC; CDR3: CASSGAGTGYYNEQFF
D: -; V: TRBV6-5; J: TRBJ1-5; size: many; DNA: TGTGCCAGCAGTTACGTCTCTCAAAATCAGCCCCAGCATTTT; CDR3: CASSYVSQNQPQHF
D: TRBD1; V: TRBV3-1; J: TRBJ1-3; size: -; DNA: TGTGCCAGCAGCCAGACAGGGGTACGGGGAAACACCATATATTTT; CDR3: CASSQTGVRGNTIYF
D: -; V: TRBV20-1; J: TRBJ1-6; size: -; DNA: TGCAGTGCTAGTCATCAGGGTTCCTATAATTCACCCCTCCACTTT; CDR3: CSASHQGSYNSPLHF
D: TRBD1; V: TRBV4-2; J: TRBJ2-1; size: -; DNA: TGTGCCAGCAGCGGACAGGGGGTAGGTTTCTACAATGAGCAGTTCTTC; CDR3: CASSGQGVGFYNEQFF
D: -; V: TRBV10-2; J: TRBJ2-1; size: -; DNA: TGCGCCAGCCGTGAACCGGCTCCTGCAGGTGAGCAGTTCTTC; CDR3: CASREPAPAGEQFF
D: TRBD1; V: TRBV3-1; J: TRBJ1-3; size: few; DNA: TGTGCCAGCAGCCAACGGGCAGGGGGCGATAATGGAAACACCATATATTTT; CDR3: CASSQRAGGDNGNTIYF
D: -; V: TRBV5-1; J: TRBJ2-5; size: -; DNA: TGCGCCAGCAGCTCTCTCGGCTCCGAGACCCAGTACTTC; CDR3: CASSSLGSETQYF
D: -; V: TRBV7-9; J: TRBJ2-5; size: -; DNA: TGTGCCAGCAGCTTAGCTCTAGAACAAGAGACCCAGTACTTC; CDR3: CASSLALEQETQYF
D: -; V: TRBV7-9; J: TRBJ2-5; size: few; DNA: TGTGCCAGCAGCCAAATTGCGGAGACCCAGTACTTC; CDR3: CASSQIAETQYF
D: TRBD1; V: TRBV7-2; J: TRBJ2-3; size: -; DNA: TGTGCCAGCAGCTTAGTCGGGACAGGTAGCACAGATACGCAGTATTTT; CDR3: CASSLVGTGSTDTQYF
D: -; V: TRBV10-3; J: TRBJ2-5; size: few; DNA: TGTGCCATCAGTGAGTCGGCTAGCGGAGGGGGGTACTTC; CDR3: CAISESASGGGYF
D: -; V: TRBV6-2/TRBV6-3; J: TRBJ2-7; size: many; DNA: TGTGCCAGCAGTTGGTATAGTGGAGATTACGAGCAGTACTTC; CDR3: CASSWYSGDYEQYF
D: -; V: TRBV7-9; J: TRBJ2-4; size: -; DNA: TGTGCCAGCAGCTTCGACGGGGAGAAAAACATTCAGTACTTC; CDR3: CASSFDGEKNIQYF
D: -; V: TRBV11-2; J: TRBJ1-2; size: few; DNA: TGTGCCAGCAGCTCAGGGAACTATGGCTACACCTTC; CDR3: CASSSGNYGYTF
D: -; V: TRBV2; J: TRBJ1-2; size: -; DNA: TGTGCCAGCACAGCTAGGGGGTCGGGCTATGGCTACACCTTC; CDR3: CASTARGSGYGYTF
D: -; V: TRBV6-2/TRBV6-3; J: TRBJ2-2; size: few; DNA: TGTGCCAGCATTGGGGGACCGAACACCGGGGAGCTGTTTTTT; CDR3: CASIGGPNTGELFF
D: TRBD2; V: TRBV7-2; J: TRBJ2-7; size: few; DNA: TGTGCCAGCAGCTTAGCGGGAGGGGCAACCTACGAGCAGTACTTC; CDR3: CASSLAGGATYEQYF
D: -; V: TRBV27; J: TRBJ2-6; size: few; DNA: TGTGCCAGCACTCTACAGGGTCCCGGGGCCAACGTCCTGACTTTC; CDR3: CASTLQGPGANVLTF
D: -; V: TRBV6-2/TRBV6-3; J: TRBJ2-2; size: few; DNA: TGTGCCAGCAAAAACCTAAGGGGCACCGGGGAGCTGTTTTTT; CDR3: CASKNLRGTGELFF